The rows below give T cell receptor beta chains drawn from one sample of a study of T cell responses to AZD1222 COVID-19 vaccine. Sequenced by immunoSEQ multiplex PCR; TCRdb stores in-frame clones only, minus some. The data hold under 110,000 clones, with about 90% observed a single time. The specimen comprised peripheral blood, sampled 28 days after the second AZD1222 dose. The receptors originated from an adult who received the AZD1222 COVID-19 vaccine. CDR3s include the opening cysteine and the closing phenylalanine or tryptophan. A D gene is named only where the DNA matches it firmly. Not every row has a clone size; where given, it reads once, few, many or a size class.

d_call j_call v_call clone_size cdr3_aa cdr3_nt
TRBD1 TRBJ1-3 TRBV7-9 NA CASSRGDRGITGNTIYF TGTGCCAGCAGCAGGGGGGACAGGGGTATTACGGGAAACACCATATATTTT
TRBD2 TRBJ2-1 TRBV5-1 NA CASSPALAGDNEQFF TGCGCCAGCAGCCCGGCATTAGCGGGAGACAATGAGCAGTTCTTC
TRBD1 TRBJ2-2 TRBV18 NA CASSPGFEDRGSGELFF TGTGCCAGCTCACCAGGGTTCGAGGACAGGGGAAGCGGGGAGCTGTTTTTT
NA TRBJ2-7 TRBV25-1 NA CATGGNGYEQYF TGTGCCACCGGCGGGAATGGCTACGAGCAGTACTTC
NA TRBJ2-7 TRBV11-1 NA CASRASGSVYEQYF TGTGCCAGCAGAGCGAGCGGGTCCGTCTACGAGCAGTACTTC
NA TRBJ1-1 TRBV19 few CASSYLQGGTEAFF TGTGCCAGTAGCTACTTACAGGGTGGCACTGAAGCTTTCTTT
NA TRBJ2-1 TRBV27 NA CASSPGTLSGNEQFF TGTGCCAGCAGCCCTGGTACCTTATCTGGCAATGAGCAGTTCTTC
TRBD2 TRBJ2-7 TRBV5-1 NA CASRPAGTSALEQYF TGCGCCAGCAGGCCCGCCGGGACTAGCGCCCTCGAGCAGTACTTC
NA TRBJ1-2 TRBV5-4 NA CASSGLGRGYTF TGTGCCAGCAGCGGTCTAGGGCGTGGCTACACCTTC
NA TRBJ2-3 TRBV6-1 few CASSEGGRESSDTQYF TGTGCCAGCAGTGAAGGCGGCAGGGAGTCTTCAGATACGCAGTATTTT
NA TRBJ2-1 TRBV4-2 NA CASSQELAGAYNEQFF TGTGCCAGCAGCCAAGAACTAGCTGGAGCCTACAATGAGCAGTTCTTC
NA TRBJ2-3 TRBV5-1 NA CASSDTDTQYF TGCGCCAGCAGCGACACAGATACGCAGTATTTT
NA TRBJ1-1 TRBV29-1 NA CSVTGRWGTEAFF TGCAGCGTTACAGGGAGGTGGGGGACTGAAGCTTTCTTT
NA TRBJ1-2 TRBV27 few CASAFFLGVPLGGYTF TGTGCCAGCGCCTTTTTTTTGGGAGTCCCTTTGGGTGGCTACACCTTC
NA TRBJ1-1 TRBV27 once CASSPLRENTEAFF TGTGCCAGCAGTCCCCTGAGGGAAAACACTGAAGCTTTCTTT
TRBD1 TRBJ1-2 TRBV28 once CASSSPGRGTGGALIGYTF TGTGCCAGCAGTTCGCCAGGACGAGGGACAGGGGGCGCCTTAATTGGCTACACCTTC
NA TRBJ2-7 TRBV5-1 NA CASSSGWHEQYF TGCGCCAGCAGCTCTGGTTGGCACGAGCAGTACTTC
TRBD1 TRBJ1-2 TRBV11-2 NA CASSLQGQGFYGYTF TGTGCCAGCAGCTTACAAGGACAGGGTTTCTATGGCTACACCTTC
TRBD1 TRBJ2-6 TRBV4-1 NA CASSQEGTGFTGANVLTF TGCGCCAGCAGCCAAGAGGGGACAGGGTTTACAGGGGCCAACGTCCTGACTTTC
NA TRBJ2-1 TRBV28 NA CASSFLVGEQFF TGTGCCAGCAGTTTTCTGGTGGGTGAGCAGTTCTTC
TRBD2 TRBJ2-1 TRBV29-1 once CSALRGAYNEQFF TGCAGCGCCCTACGGGGGGCCTACAATGAGCAGTTCTTC
NA TRBJ2-5 TRBV12-3/TRBV12-4 NA CASSPGQKETQYF TGTGCCAGCAGTCCCGGACAGAAAGAGACCCAGTACTTC